Below, 20 T cell receptor beta chains from the same sample are listed, as sequenced in a study of shared clonotypes between healthy human individuals. TCRdb's table, derived via immunoSEQ multiplex PCR, lists solely in-frame clones and lacks some. The sample records hundreds of thousands of clones, 74% being singletons. The sequenced sample was memory CD4+ T cells sorted from blood. The subset here: CD45RA-negative fraction. The receptors come from a woman under 40 in good health.

The rearrangement uses TRBV15 and TRBJ2-7; no firm D call. The CDR3 extends over 13 amino acids. Germline lookup yields CDR1 LNHNV and CDR2 YYDKDF (reference sequence). Trimming removed 1 base from V and 2 bases from J, with 6 bases in between. The CDR3 sequence: CATSRAGPYEQYF. CDR3 nucleotide sequence: TGTGCCACCAGCAGAGCCGGGCCCTACGAGCAGTACTTC.

There are a few counts of this clone. This sequence joins TRBV18 and TRBJ1-2, with 9 bases aligning to TRBD1. The trim removed 1 base at V and 6 bases at J, leaving 3 bases unmatched. Germline V gene lookup returns CDR1 KGHSH and CDR2 LQKENI. The length of the CDR3 is 14 residues. CDR3 nucleotides: TGTGCCAGCTCACCACAGGACAGGGGACATGGCTACACCTTC. Translating it yields CASSPQDRGHGYTF.

A few counts support this clone. Additional DNA sequences in this sample encode the identical CDR3. V is TRBV5-1 and J is TRBJ2-1; 9 bases agree with TRBD2. CDR3 length: 15 amino acids. V lost 2 bases to trimming and J lost 1 base; unmatched junction nucleotides: 1. CDR1 is SGHRS and CDR2 is YFSETQ in the germline V gene. CDR3 sequence (DNA): TGCGCCAGCAGCTTTACTAGCGGGTCCTACAATGAGCAGTTCTTC. This encodes CASSFTSGSYNEQFF. Variable domain in full (rest from reference TRBV5-1 and TRBJ2-1): KAGVTQTPRYLIKTRGQQVTLSCSPISGHRSVSWYQQTPGQGLQFLFEYFSETQRNKGNFPGRFSGRQFSNSRSEMNVSTLELGDSALYLCASSFTSGSYNEQFFGPGTRLTVL.

The chain uses TRBV28 and TRBJ2-1, with no clear D. Germline values: CDR1 MDHEN, CDR2 SYDVKM. This CDR3 spans 13 amino acids. The V and J ends lost 7 bases and 3 bases respectively, with 10 bases between them. CDR3 sequence reads: CASKVGHYNEQFF. In DNA, the CDR3 is TGTGCCAGCAAAGTTGGGCACTACAATGAGCAGTTCTTC.

The chain combines TRBV30 with TRBJ2-1; 12 bases are shared with TRBD2. The V gene's germline CDR1 is GTSNPN and CDR2 SVGIG (reference sequence). Trimming took 7 bases from V and 7 from J; bases not matched to a gene: 8. CDR3 length equals 14 residues. The CDR3 spells CAFRLAGAINEQFF. The CDR3 DNA reads as TGTGCCTTTAGACTAGCGGGAGCCATAAATGAGCAGTTCTTC.

This clone was found a few times. V gene TRBV28 combines with J gene TRBJ2-6; 8 nucleotides line up with TRBD2. J lost 0 bases, V lost 6 bases, and 19 bases had no gene match. The CDR3 covers 21 residues. In germline, CDR1 is MDHEN, CDR2 SYDVKM. Here the CDR3 reads CASSGSGTSFLTGSGANVLTF. The DNA of the CDR3 is TGTGCCAGCAGCGGATCCGGGACTAGTTTTTTAACAGGCTCTGGGGCCAACGTCCTGACTTTC.

The rearrangement uses TRBV7-6 and TRBJ1-2; TRBD1 agrees at 8 bases. The germline gives CDR1 SGHVS, CDR2 FNYEAQ. Trimming took 4 bases from V and 8 from J; bases not matched to a gene: 18. The CDR3 contains 17 residues. CDR3 in amino acids: CASSSSQGQAGIGGYTF. DNA for the CDR3: TGTGCCAGCAGCTCCTCTCAGGGACAGGCGGGGATAGGCGGCTACACCTTC.

Many counts were recorded for this clone. The chain links TRBV19 to TRBJ1-5; TRBD1 agrees at 9 bases. The CDR3 totals 16 residues. Germline V gene lookup returns CDR1 LNHDA and CDR2 SQIVND (reference sequence). The V gene end was trimmed by 7 bases and the J gene end by 5 bases; junction bases not matched to a gene: 12. As DNA, the CDR3 is TGTGCCAGTAACCTCCCCCGGGGACAGGGCGATCAGCCCCAGCATTTT. Amino acids: CASNLPRGQGDQPQHF.

This clone was found a few times. The gene calls are TRBV19 and TRBJ2-3; perhaps TRBD2 as D (5 bases). Trimming left V 1 base short and J 1 base short, with 9 bases between. The V gene's germline CDR1 is LNHDA and CDR2 SQIVND (reference sequence). The CDR3 has 15 residues. The CDR3 protein is CASSIGGHGTDTQYF. For the CDR3, the DNA is TGTGCCAGTAGTATAGGCGGGCACGGCACAGATACGCAGTATTTT. The full variable domain, rest sourced from reference TRBV19 and TRBJ2-3, is DGGITQSPKYLFRKEGQNVTLSCEQNLNHDAMYWYRQDPGQGLRLIYYSQIVNDFQKGDIAEGYSVSREKKESFPLTVTSAQKNPTAFYLCASSIGGHGTDTQYFGPGTRLTVL.

The chain combines TRBV19 with TRBJ2-6; D is unresolved. The CDR3 has 16 residues. Germline CDR1 reads LNHDA; CDR2 reads SQIVND (reference sequence). V gave up 3 bases and J gave up 6 bases, with 15 bases separating them. CDR3 sequence (DNA): TGTGCCAGTAGTATGAGAGCCGCAAGGACGGCCAACGTCCTGACTTTC. Its protein is CASSMRAARTANVLTF.

This clone has only a few counts. CDR3 in amino acids: CASSSNTNTGELFF. CDR3 DNA: TGCGCCAGCAGTAGTAATACAAACACCGGGGAGCTGTTTTTT. The gene calls are TRBV5-1 and TRBJ2-2, with unresolved D. Trimming stripped 5 bases from V and 2 bases from J, with 10 bases between. CDR1 SGHRS and CDR2 YFSETQ come from the germline V gene. The length of the CDR3 is 14 residues. The complete variable domain, with remaining parts taken from reference TRBV5-1 and TRBJ2-2, reads KAGVTQTPRYLIKTRGQQVTLSCSPISGHRSVSWYQQTPGQGLQFLFEYFSETQRNKGNFPGRFSGRQFSNSRSEMNVSTLELGDSALYLCASSSNTNTGELFFGEGSRLTVL.

The chain is built from TRBV28 and TRBJ1-4; perhaps TRBD1 as D (6 bases). The CDR3 length is 15 residues. Trimming shortened V by 4 bases and J by 4 bases, and 13 bases separated the two germline ends. CDR1 and CDR2 from the germline V gene are MDHEN and SYDVKM. The CDR3, as DNA: TGTGCCAGCAGTTCCGGAACAGGGTTTAATGAAAAACTGTTTTTT. This codes for CASSSGTGFNEKLFF.

The J gene is TRBJ1-1, the V gene TRBV16; unclear D gene. The V end lost 4 bases, the J end lost 1 base, and 10 bases lay between the germline ends. Germline assignment: CDR1 KGHSY and CDR2 FQNENV. This CDR3 region has 14 residues. CDR3 in amino acids: CASSPRGRNTEAFF. CDR3 DNA: TGTGCCAGCAGCCCTCGTGGCAGGAACACTGAAGCTTTCTTT.

This clone was picked up a small number of times. The chain recombines TRBV28 with TRBJ2-4; 10 nucleotides align to TRBD1. CDR3 length equals 17 residues. Germline lookup yields CDR1 MDHEN and CDR2 SYDVKM. Unmatched junction bases numbered 10, after V lost 2 bases and J lost 6 bases. CDR3 protein: CASSLQTGGWGGNIQYF. The CDR3 DNA reads TGTGCCAGCAGTTTACAGACAGGGGGCTGGGGAGGAAACATTCAGTACTTC.

The chain couples TRBV5-1 to TRBJ1-1; D not resolved. Per the germline V gene, CDR1 is SGHRS and CDR2 is YFSETQ. The V end lost 3 bases, the J end lost 0 bases, and 12 bases lay between the germline ends. There are 15 residues in the CDR3. The CDR3 DNA follows: TGCGCCAGCAGCTCTGGGGTTCAGTTGAACACTGAAGCTTTCTTT. Translation gives CASSSGVQLNTEAFF.

A few counts support this clone. The CDR3 bases are TGTGCCAGCAGCCGCCTCGGGACTAGTAAAAACATTCAGTACTTC. Translated: CASSRLGTSKNIQYF. The rearrangement links TRBV6-1 to TRBJ2-4, with 8 positions matching TRBD2. Germline-derived CDR1 and CDR2 are MNHNS and SASEGT. The CDR3 runs to 15 residues. J lost 4 bases, V lost 6 bases, and 8 bases had no gene match.

The CDR3: CASSFLAGAEETQYF. The CDR3 bases are TGCGCCAGCAGCTTTCTAGCCGGGGCCGAAGAGACCCAGTACTTC. V and J are TRBV5-1 and TRBJ2-5; D is perhaps TRBD1 or TRBD2 (5 bases each). In germline, CDR1 is SGHRS, CDR2 YFSETQ. Between the trimmed V and J ends, which lost 2 bases and 3 bases, there was a span of 14 bases. The CDR3 contains 15 residues.

The rearrangement joins TRBV28 to TRBJ1-3; D call uncertain. This CDR3 region has 17 residues. The germline V and J ends were trimmed by 3 bases and 0 bases, with 15 bases remaining between them. Germline V CDR1 and CDR2: MDHEN, SYDVKM. In DNA form, the CDR3 reads TGTGCCAGCAGTTTTCTTAGTCAGGCCGTCTCTGGAAACACCATATATTTT. This encodes CASSFLSQAVSGNTIYF.

The table lists this clone with a few counts. J is TRBJ2-5 and V is TRBV18, with D perhaps matching TRBD1 (5 bases). CDR3 length: 14 amino acids. Trimming left V 6 bases short and J 2 bases short, with 13 bases between. CDR1 and CDR2 (germline): KGHSH, LQKENI. The chain's CDR3 is CASSPRQKQETQYF. The CDR3 DNA sequence: TGTGCCAGCTCTCCTAGACAGAAACAAGAGACCCAGTACTTC.

This clone was found once. V is TRBV11-2 and J is TRBJ1-2; D is ambiguous. The CDR3 is 13 amino acids. The germline CDR1 and CDR2 sequences are SGHAT and FQNNGV. Trimming pared 2 bases from V and 2 bases from J, leaving 6 bases between. The DNA of the CDR3 is TGTGCCAGCAGCTTACAGGAGAACTATGGCTACACCTTC. It specifies CASSLQENYGYTF. The full variable domain, rest sourced from reference TRBV11-2 and TRBJ1-2, is EAGVAQSPRYKIIEKRQSVAFWCNPISGHATLYWYQQILGQGPKLLIQFQNNGVVDDSQLPKDRFSAERLKGVDSTLKIQPAKLEDSAVYLCASSLQENYGYTFGSGTRLTVV.